The TCR beta chain under discussion was sequenced for a study of shared clonotypes between healthy human individuals. Overall study results and limits: Naive subsets tended to show greater estimated richness than memory subsets.

All of the donors resided in Nashville, Tennessee, and each was a Caucasian adult. CDR1 and CDR2 from the germline V gene are MNHEY and SVGAGI. The length of the CDR3 is 14 residues. The germline V and J ends were trimmed by 3 bases and 5 bases, with 13 bases remaining between them. The deep-level immunoSEQ assay was used. Measured with immunoSEQ multiplex PCR; TCRdb has only the in-frame clones, and not every one. The profile shows a few million clones, 85% to 95% of them singletons. In the case of this clone: Antigen: not known.

The TCR was taken from a young man in good health. Some clones in this sample may be carry-over from other donors' samples. Sequencing used naive CD4+ T cells from PBMCs. This sample's subset: CD45RA+ positively selected. The chain carries TRBV6-5 and TRBJ1-1; no firm D call. In DNA, the CDR3 is TGTGCCAGCAGTTATCGGGGAAGTTTTACTGAAGCTTTCTTT. Translated, it gives CASSYRGSFTEAFF.